These 29 T cell receptor beta chains were all obtained from the same sample, sequenced in a study of T cells in Graves' hyperthyroidism and ophthalmopathy. RNA transcripts gave rise to amplified TCR beta CDR3 regions. TCR CDR3 underwent first-round RT-PCR with the HTBI primer set. TCRdb redid the calling of the multiplex PCR reads with MiXCR, one entry per CDR3 protein. The sample has roughly 300,000 distinct CDR3 sequences, 14% seen once; the top ten hold roughly 24%. Sequenced: blood. The receptors originated from a woman between 25 and 40 years old with Graves' hyperthyroidism.

Many counts were recorded for this clonotype. The genes are TRBV6-1 and TRBJ1-1; D unclear. From germline, CDR1 is MNHNS and CDR2 SASEGT. This CDR3 spans 12 amino acids. Trimming removed 5 bases from V and 7 bases from J, with 11 bases in between. CDR3 bases: TGTGCCAGCAGTTTCCCAACTGGTGAAGCTTTCTTT. This translates into CASSFPTGEAFF.

The gene calls are TRBV30 and TRBJ1-5; a weak D match, TRBD1 (5 bases). Trimming stripped 0 bases from V and 4 bases from J, with 7 bases between. The CDR3 length is 13 residues. The V gene's germline CDR1 is GTSNPN and CDR2 SVGIG (reference sequence). CDR3 amino acids: CAWSVGENQPQHF. In nucleotides, the CDR3 is TGTGCCTGGAGTGTAGGGGAAAATCAGCCCCAGCATTTT.

This clonotype is labeled as medium-sized. This rearrangement joins TRBV24-1 to TRBJ2-1, with 8 bases lining up with TRBD1. CDR1 and CDR2 (germline): KGHDR, SFDVKD. The V and J ends lost 12 bases and 5 bases, in that order; junction bases with no gene match: 5. The CDR3 sequence is 12 residues long. The CDR3 bases are TGTGCCGCCGCGACAGGGGACAATGAGCAGTTCTTC. Translating gives CAAATGDNEQFF.

A note on this clonotype: A much bigger clone sits one base away, suggesting this may be a read error. The genes are TRBV28 and TRBJ2-7; D is undetermined. Germline V gene data show CDR1 as MDHEN and CDR2 as SYDVKM. The CDR3 extends over 12 amino acids. V was pared by 6 bases and J by 5 bases, with 11 bases between. The CDR3 sequence is CASRSVVNEQYF. The CDR3, as DNA: TGTGCCAGCAGAAGCGTGGTCAACGAGCAGTACTTC.

This clonotype was found many times. CDR3 loop: CASRRTGTDTQYF. The CDR3 DNA reads as TGTGCCAGCAGGCGGACGGGCACAGATACGCAGTATTTT. V and J are TRBV7-9 and TRBJ2-3; D unresolved. Trimming took 6 bases from V and 1 from J, leaving 8 bases between them. CDR3 size: 13 residues. CDR1 is SEHNR, CDR2 FQNEAQ, per germline (reference sequence). Full variable domain (missing parts from reference TRBV7-9 and TRBJ2-3): DTGVSQNPRHKITKRGQNVTFRCDPISEHNRLYWYRQTLGQGPEFLTYFQNEAQLEKSRLLSDRFSAERPKGSFSTLEIQRTEQGDSAMYLCASRRTGTDTQYFGPGTRLTVL.

This sequence joins TRBV30 and TRBJ2-1; 7 bases fit TRBD1. The CDR3 is made up of 13 amino acids. V was pared by 5 bases and J by 7 bases, with 8 bases of the junction left unmatched. Germline-derived CDR1 and CDR2 are GTSNPN and SVGIG (reference sequence). In DNA form, the CDR3 reads TGTGCCTGGGACGGTGAGGGGGCGAATGAGCAGTTCTTC. This codes for CAWDGEGANEQFF.

This clonotype was detected many times. The gene calls are TRBV12-3 or TRBV12-4 and TRBJ2-4; tentative D call: TRBD2 (5 bases). The CDR3 runs to 16 residues. Between the trimmed V and J ends, which lost 1 base and 3 bases, there was a span of 13 bases. CDR3: CASSLEVGVDKNIQYF. The CDR3 region has the DNA TGTGCCAGCAGTTTAGAGGTGGGAGTGGACAAAAACATTCAGTACTTC.

This clonotype was observed a few times. The V and J genes are TRBV18 and TRBJ1-2; TRBD1 aligns across 7 bases. V trimming: 3 bases; J trimming: 3 bases; junction bases outside the gene matches: 4. The germline V gene has CDR1 KGHSH and CDR2 LQKENI. The CDR3 is 14 amino acids. The CDR3 reads CASSPLGTDYGYTF. Here the CDR3 DNA reads TGTGCCAGCTCACCTCTCGGGACAGACTATGGCTACACCTTC.

This clonotype has just a few counts. This chain links TRBV7-9 with TRBJ2-4, with D tentatively TRBD1 (6 bases). This CDR3 spans 18 amino acids. V was pared by 1 base and J by 1 base, with 17 bases between. Germline V gene sequence: CDR1 SEHNR, CDR2 FQNEAQ (reference sequence). CDR3 residues: CASSLVSFRTAAKNIQYF. The CDR3 DNA reads TGTGCCAGCAGCTTAGTGTCGTTCCGGACAGCTGCCAAAAACATTCAGTACTTC.

The V and J genes are TRBV10-3 and TRBJ1-4, with a weak D call TRBD1 (5 bases). CDR1 is ENHRY, CDR2 SYGVKD, per germline. The ends were cut back, 0 bases at V and 8 bases at J, with 16 bases in the middle. The CDR3 is 16 residues long. The CDR3 DNA sequence: TGTGCCATCAGTGAGTCAATAGGGGACCCTTGGGAAAAACTGTTTTTT. Protein product: CAISESIGDPWEKLFF.

V is TRBV28 and J is TRBJ2-1, with D tentatively TRBD1 (6 bases). The CDR3 consists of 16 residues. The V end was cut by 6 bases, the J end by 3 bases, with 18 bases between. Germline loops: CDR1 MDHEN, CDR2 SYDVKM. CDR3 residues: CASRPHTGTDYNEQFF. As DNA, the CDR3 is TGTGCCAGCAGACCACATACAGGGACGGACTACAATGAGCAGTTCTTC.

This clonotype has just a few counts. V gene TRBV28 combines with J gene TRBJ2-7; D may match TRBD1 or TRBD2 (6 bases each). Looked up from germline, CDR1 is MDHEN and CDR2 is SYDVKM. With 2 bases removed from V and 4 bases from J, the gap between germline ends came to 21 bases. The CDR3 covers 17 residues. CDR3 in amino acids: CASSLRLRLWGAYEQYF. CDR3 sequence (DNA): TGTGCCAGCAGTTTACGCCTCAGGTTATGGGGGGCATACGAGCAGTACTTC.

This clonotype was counted many times. The chain has TRBV24-1 and TRBJ2-5; D possibly corresponds to TRBD2 (5 bases). Trimming removed 4 bases at V and 5 bases at J, with 25 bases between. In germline, CDR1 is KGHDR, CDR2 SFDVKD. This CDR3 is built from 18 residues. This chain's CDR3 is CATSDSSPPAESRETQYF. CDR3 DNA sequence: TGTGCCACCAGTGACTCCAGCCCTCCAGCGGAATCTAGGGAGACCCAGTACTTC.

This clonotype was seen many times. The chain recombines TRBV6-1 with TRBJ1-3, with D hard to call. V was trimmed by 7 bases and J by 4 bases, leaving 11 bases between them. The germline V gene encodes CDR1 MNHNS and CDR2 SASEGT. CDR3 length: 13 amino acids. The CDR3 region is CASTRSSGNTIYF. In DNA form, the CDR3 reads TGTGCCAGCACGAGGAGTTCCGGAAACACCATATATTTT.

The chain links TRBV5-1 to TRBJ1-3; the D gene is possibly TRBD1 (5 bases). The CDR3 has 15 residues. Per germline, CDR1 SGHRS and CDR2 YFSETQ. Trimming stripped 4 bases from V and 2 bases from J, with 13 bases between. The CDR3 DNA reads as TGCGCCAGCAGCCCCAACGGGACTCCTGGAAACACCATATATTTT. Protein: CASSPNGTPGNTIYF. Looking up the rest from reference TRBV5-1 and TRBJ1-3 gives the full variable domain: KAGVTQTPRYLIKTRGQQVTLSCSPISGHRSVSWYQQTPGQGLQFLFEYFSETQRNKGNFPGRFSGRQFSNSRSEMNVSTLELGDSALYLCASSPNGTPGNTIYFGEGSWLTVV.

This clonotype came up a few times. The CDR3 sequence: CASENPRTSGRYEQFF. DNA of the CDR3: TGTGCCAGTGAAAATCCCCGAACTAGCGGGAGATATGAGCAGTTCTTC. The chain links TRBV27 to TRBJ2-1; 11 bases match TRBD2. The CDR3 length is 16 residues. Germline CDR1 MNHEY, CDR2 SMNVEV (reference sequence). Losses at the gene ends were 9 bases for V and 8 bases for J; bases not matched to a gene: 15.

The gene calls are TRBV11-2 and TRBJ2-3; D ambiguous. The V gene's germline CDR1 is SGHAT and CDR2 FQNNGV. V lost 0 bases and J lost 5, with 9 bases in between. The CDR3 contains 14 residues. The CDR3 nucleotides read TGTGCCAGCAGCTTAGATATGGGGAAAGATACGCAGTATTTT. Amino acids: CASSLDMGKDTQYF.

This chain connects TRBV27 to TRBJ2-1; D remains ambiguous. The CDR3 contains 15 residues. Looked up from germline, CDR1 is MNHEY and CDR2 is SMNVEV (reference sequence). The germline V and J ends were trimmed by 3 bases and 3 bases, with 12 bases remaining between them. The chain's CDR3 is CASSFAPAVYNEQFF. The DNA of the CDR3 is TGTGCCAGCAGTTTTGCCCCCGCAGTCTACAATGAGCAGTTCTTC.

This clonotype was recorded many times. This CDR3 is CASSPDGFYEQYF. CDR3 in DNA: TGTGCCAGCAGCCCTGACGGATTCTACGAGCAGTACTTC. The chain combines TRBV7-2 with TRBJ2-7; D is undetermined. V lost 5 bases and J 3 bases, leaving 11 bases between the germline ends. This CDR3 is 13 amino acids long. CDR1 SGHTA and CDR2 FQGNSA come from the germline V gene. Supplemented by reference TRBV7-2 and TRBJ2-7, the full variable domain reads GAGVSQSPSNKVTEKGKDVELRCDPISGHTALYWYRQSLGQGLEFLIYFQGNSAPDKSGLPSDRFSAERTGGSVSTLTIQRTQQEDSAVYLCASSPDGFYEQYFGPGTRLTVT.

In this sample, this clonotype turned up a few times. V gene TRBV5-1 combines with J gene TRBJ2-2; D is unclear. The germline V and J ends were trimmed by 0 bases and 9 bases, with 9 bases remaining between them. There are 13 residues in the CDR3. Germline V gene sequence: CDR1 SGHRS, CDR2 YFSETQ. The CDR3 DNA follows: TGCGCCAGCAGCTTGGGAGCTCCGCGGGAGCTGTTTTTT. This translates into CASSLGAPRELFF.

This clonotype was found many times. The CDR3 region is CASSSRSSSREQYF. DNA for the CDR3: TGTGCCAGCAGCTCTCGGTCCTCCTCAAGGGAGCAGTACTTC. The chain is built from TRBV7-2 and TRBJ2-7; no clear D gene. Looked up from germline, CDR1 is SGHTA and CDR2 is FQGNSA. The CDR3 length is 14 residues. V was trimmed by 4 bases and J by 7 bases, leaving 17 bases between them.

This clonotype came up a few times. The chain combines TRBV3-1 with TRBJ1-5, with D uncertain. V was pared by 2 bases and J by 7 bases, with 12 bases between. This CDR3 region has 14 residues. In germline, CDR1 is LGHDT, CDR2 YNNKEL (reference sequence). The DNA for the CDR3 is TGTGCCAGCAGCCAATCGGGCGAGTGGCAGCCCCAGCATTTT. It specifies CASSQSGEWQPQHF.

In this sample, this clonotype turned up many times. This chain uses TRBV11-1 with TRBJ2-3, with unresolved D. Deletions cut 3 bases from V and 6 bases from J, with 7 bases between. The CDR3 consists of 12 residues. The germline V gene has CDR1 SGHAT and CDR2 FQDESV (reference sequence). CDR3 DNA sequence: TGTGCCAGCAGCTTCGAGGTGGATACGCAGTATTTT. Its translation: CASSFEVDTQYF. The whole variable domain, filled in from reference TRBV11-1 and TRBJ2-3, reads EAEVAQSPRYKITEKSQAVAFWCDPISGHATLYWYRQILGQGPELLVQFQDESVVDDSQLPKDRFSAERLKGVDSTLKIQPAELGDSAMYLCASSFEVDTQYFGPGTRLTVL.

The rearrangement links TRBV7-9 to TRBJ2-2; D unclear. V was trimmed by 7 bases and J by 2 bases, leaving 26 bases between them. CDR1 SEHNR and CDR2 FQNEAQ come from the germline V gene (reference sequence). The CDR3 totals 19 residues. CDR3 nucleotide sequence: TGTGCCAGCACCCCACCGCTGGCGACCCGTTCCGGAAACACCGGGGAGCTGTTTTTT. It yields the protein CASTPPLATRSGNTGELFF.

As regards this clonotype: One end of the junction fails to match germline, which may point to a read error. This rearrangement joins TRBV7-7 to TRBJ2-5; D not resolved. This CDR3 region has 15 residues. Germline V lookup: CDR1 SSHAT, CDR2 FNYEAQ (reference sequence). DNA of the CDR3: TGTGCTAGCAGCTCACAGTCTATGGGGTCAGAGACCCAGTACTTC. Translation gives CASSSQSMGSETQYF.

This clonotype showed up many times. The chain carries TRBV20-1 and TRBJ2-7, with D maybe TRBD2 (5 bases). The CDR3 totals 12 residues. Germline V lookup: CDR1 DFQATT, CDR2 SNEGSKA (reference sequence). V shed 6 bases and J shed 4 bases, with 13 bases lying between them. CDR3 in amino acids: CSASREWYEQYF. The CDR3 DNA reads TGCAGTGCCTCCCGGGAATGGTACGAGCAGTACTTC.

In this sample, this clonotype turned up many times. DNA for the CDR3: TGTGCCAGCAGGTCGACAAACACCCTCTACGAGCAGTACTTC. The encoded protein is CASRSTNTLYEQYF. This sequence joins TRBV28 and TRBJ2-7; D unresolved. The CDR3 sequence is 14 residues long. The V gene's germline CDR1 is MDHEN and CDR2 SYDVKM. The ends were cut back, 6 bases at V and 3 bases at J, with 15 bases in the middle.

This clonotype was detected ten times or more. The chain carries TRBV6-1 and TRBJ1-2, with D hard to call. This CDR3 is built from 11 residues. In germline, CDR1 is MNHNS, CDR2 SASEGT. Trimming took 5 bases from V and 7 from J, leaving 8 bases between them. CDR3 amino acids: CASSSGPGYTF. DNA of the CDR3: TGTGCCAGCAGTTCGGGCCCTGGCTACACCTTC.

The chain links TRBV19 to TRBJ1-4; tentatively, D is TRBD1 (6 bases). V was clipped by 4 bases and J by 5 bases, with 20 bases between them. The CDR3 is 17 residues long. Germline V CDR1 and CDR2: LNHDA, SQIVND (reference sequence). The CDR3 region has the DNA TGTGCCAGTAGTACAGGACAGACACAGAGGGACAATGAAAAACTGTTTTTT. Residues: CASSTGQTQRDNEKLFF.